The rows below give T cell receptor beta chains drawn from one sample of a study of blood T cell repertoires in COVID-19. The repertoire was sequenced with immunoSEQ multiplex PCR; TCRdb's copy has only in-frame clones and lacks some. This sample carries roughly 150,000 clones, about four fifths of them seen once, and the ten largest clones take less than 3%. Sequenced: peripheral blood. These receptors were obtained from a woman older than 75 with COVID-19, enrolled during active disease. Both conserved end residues are part of each CDR3. Fields, in order: J gene, D gene, V gene, clone size, CDR3 DNA, CDR3 protein. The D gene is left open where the match is weak. Clone size is stated in some rows and not others, as once, few, many or a class when expanded.

J gene: TRBJ2-7; D gene: -; V gene: TRBV5-1; clone size: -; CDR3 DNA: TGCGCCAGCAGACCCGAATTACGCGGAACCTACGAGCAGTACTTC; CDR3 protein: CASRPELRGTYEQYF
J gene: TRBJ2-7; D gene: -; V gene: TRBV7-3; clone size: -; CDR3 DNA: TGTGCCAGCAGCTTAGGGGCCAGCTCCTACGAGCAGTACTTC; CDR3 protein: CASSLGASSYEQYF
J gene: TRBJ2-1; D gene: TRBD2; V gene: TRBV24-1; clone size: once; CDR3 DNA: TGTGCCACCAGTGATTCAACTAGCGGAACCTACAATGAGCAGTTCTTC; CDR3 protein: CATSDSTSGTYNEQFF
J gene: TRBJ1-4; D gene: TRBD1; V gene: TRBV30; clone size: once; CDR3 DNA: TGTGCCTGGTGTAAGGGGGACAGGGCTAATGAAAAACTGTTTTTT; CDR3 protein: CAWCKGDRANEKLFF
J gene: TRBJ1-2; D gene: -; V gene: TRBV6-5; clone size: few; CDR3 DNA: TGTGCCAGCAGTTACCGCAGGGGCCATGGCTACACCTTC; CDR3 protein: CASSYRRGHGYTF
J gene: TRBJ1-2; D gene: TRBD1; V gene: TRBV10-3; clone size: -; CDR3 DNA: TGTGCCATCAGTGAGTCTTTAGGGGGCGGCTATGGCTACACCTTC; CDR3 protein: CAISESLGGGYGYTF
J gene: TRBJ2-1; D gene: -; V gene: TRBV7-3; clone size: -; CDR3 DNA: TGTGCCAGCAGCTTATGGTCAGAAAATGAGCAGTTCTTC; CDR3 protein: CASSLWSENEQFF
J gene: TRBJ1-1; D gene: -; V gene: TRBV29-1; clone size: -; CDR3 DNA: TGCAGCGCCGAGCGCCAGGGGAGTGAAGCTTTCTTT; CDR3 protein: CSAERQGSEAFF
J gene: TRBJ2-5; D gene: -; V gene: TRBV11-1; clone size: -; CDR3 DNA: TGTGCCAGCAGCTACACCGGGACTGCCGCCGAGACCCAGTACTTC; CDR3 protein: CASSYTGTAAETQYF
J gene: TRBJ1-6; D gene: -; V gene: TRBV19; clone size: once; CDR3 DNA: TGTGCCAGTAGTATCCGCGACTCCTATAATTCACCCCTCCACTTT; CDR3 protein: CASSIRDSYNSPLHF
J gene: TRBJ2-5; D gene: -; V gene: TRBV19; clone size: -; CDR3 DNA: TGTGCCAGTAGTCAGACAGGGAGGCGTAAGACCCAGTACTTC; CDR3 protein: CASSQTGRRKTQYF
J gene: TRBJ2-1; D gene: -; V gene: TRBV5-1; clone size: once; CDR3 DNA: TGCGCCAGCTCCCCGTCAGGGGTCAGCTCCTACAATGAGCAGTTCTTC; CDR3 protein: CASSPSGVSSYNEQFF
J gene: TRBJ2-2; D gene: TRBD1; V gene: TRBV10-3; clone size: -; CDR3 DNA: TGTGCCACGGGGACAGGGGGCACCGGGGAGCTGTTTTTT; CDR3 protein: CATGTGGTGELFF
J gene: TRBJ2-3; D gene: -; V gene: TRBV19; clone size: -; CDR3 DNA: TGTGCCAGTAGTACCTACCAGGGGCCAACAGATACGCAGTATTTT; CDR3 protein: CASSTYQGPTDTQYF
J gene: TRBJ2-3; D gene: TRBD1; V gene: TRBV7-3; clone size: -; CDR3 DNA: TGTGCCAGCAGTCCGTTGGGACAGGGGCGCACAGATACGCAGTATTTT; CDR3 protein: CASSPLGQGRTDTQYF
J gene: TRBJ2-1; D gene: -; V gene: TRBV6-5; clone size: -; CDR3 DNA: TGTGCCAGCAGGAAGACAGGCGACAATGAGCAGTTCTTC; CDR3 protein: CASRKTGDNEQFF
J gene: TRBJ1-2; D gene: TRBD1; V gene: TRBV7-9; clone size: -; CDR3 DNA: TGTGCCAGCAGCTTAAAATGGACAGGGGAATCGAACTATGGCTACACCTTC; CDR3 protein: CASSLKWTGESNYGYTF
J gene: TRBJ2-5; D gene: TRBD1; V gene: TRBV5-1; clone size: -; CDR3 DNA: TGCGCCAGCAGCTTGGCGGGACAGGGGGAGACCCAGTACTTC; CDR3 protein: CASSLAGQGETQYF
J gene: TRBJ2-7; D gene: -; V gene: TRBV18; clone size: -; CDR3 DNA: TGTGCCAGCTCAACCGGTGGTGTGCTAGAGGAGCAGTACTTC; CDR3 protein: CASSTGGVLEEQYF
J gene: TRBJ2-3; D gene: -; V gene: TRBV5-1; clone size: -; CDR3 DNA: TGCGCCAGCAGCTTAGAGACAGATACGCAGTATTTT; CDR3 protein: CASSLETDTQYF
J gene: TRBJ2-4; D gene: TRBD1; V gene: TRBV28; clone size: -; CDR3 DNA: TGTGCCAGCAGGCCGCCCCGGACAGGGCCGCATTCGTACATTCAGTACTTC; CDR3 protein: CASRPPRTGPHSYIQYF
J gene: TRBJ2-3; D gene: TRBD2; V gene: TRBV10-1; clone size: -; CDR3 DNA: TGCGCCAGCAGTGACACTAGCGGGAGCACAGATACGCAGTATTTT; CDR3 protein: CASSDTSGSTDTQYF
J gene: TRBJ1-2; D gene: TRBD1; V gene: TRBV19; clone size: -; CDR3 DNA: TGTGCCAGTAGTATATTTGGGGGACAGGGCTATGGCTACACCTTC; CDR3 protein: CASSIFGGQGYGYTF
J gene: TRBJ1-1; D gene: -; V gene: TRBV18; clone size: -; CDR3 DNA: TGTGCCAGCTCACCCCTAGGGGGTGGGGACACTGAAGCTTTCTTT; CDR3 protein: CASSPLGGGDTEAFF
J gene: TRBJ1-2; D gene: TRBD1; V gene: TRBV29-1; clone size: -; CDR3 DNA: TGCAGCGTTGCGACAGGGGTGGGCTACACCTTC; CDR3 protein: CSVATGVGYTF
J gene: TRBJ2-1; D gene: -; V gene: TRBV2; clone size: -; CDR3 DNA: TGTGCCAGCAGTACCAGCGGAAGCTCCTACAATGAGCAGTTCTTC; CDR3 protein: CASSTSGSSYNEQFF
J gene: TRBJ1-2; D gene: TRBD1; V gene: TRBV5-1; clone size: -; CDR3 DNA: TGCGCCAGCAGCTTGGCTGGGACAGACTATGGCTACACCTTC; CDR3 protein: CASSLAGTDYGYTF
J gene: TRBJ2-5; D gene: -; V gene: TRBV28; clone size: -; CDR3 DNA: TGTGCCAGCAACCAGTTAGGGCGGGGAGGTCAAGAGACCCAGTACTTC; CDR3 protein: CASNQLGRGGQETQYF
J gene: TRBJ1-5; D gene: -; V gene: TRBV7-3; clone size: few; CDR3 DNA: TGTGCCAGCAGCCAAGGACTGGGCCAGCCCCAGCATTTT; CDR3 protein: CASSQGLGQPQHF
J gene: TRBJ2-7; D gene: -; V gene: TRBV19; clone size: -; CDR3 DNA: TGTGCCAGTAGATTGACAGGCGTTAAGGAGCAGTACTTC; CDR3 protein: CASRLTGVKEQYF
J gene: TRBJ2-3; D gene: TRBD2; V gene: TRBV29-1; clone size: -; CDR3 DNA: TGCAGCGTTGTTGGGGTAGCGGGGGTGGTAGATACGCAGTATTTT; CDR3 protein: CSVVGVAGVVDTQYF
J gene: TRBJ1-1; D gene: TRBD1; V gene: TRBV6-2/TRBV6-3; clone size: -; CDR3 DNA: TGTGCCAGCAGCTTGGGACAGACGAACACTGAAGCTTTCTTT; CDR3 protein: CASSLGQTNTEAFF
J gene: TRBJ2-1; D gene: -; V gene: TRBV21-1; clone size: -; CDR3 DNA: TGTGCCAGCAGCCGTCGGGTAGCCGCTAAGCAGTTCTTC; CDR3 protein: CASSRRVAAKQFF
J gene: TRBJ2-3; D gene: TRBD2; V gene: TRBV6-1; clone size: -; CDR3 DNA: TGTGCCAGCAGTGAAGGTCTTGGGGGGGGTAGCACAGATACGCAGTATTTT; CDR3 protein: CASSEGLGGGSTDTQYF
J gene: TRBJ2-5; D gene: TRBD1; V gene: TRBV5-1; clone size: -; CDR3 DNA: TGCGCCAGCATGGTGGGGAGGACAGGGGGAGAGACCCAGTACTTC; CDR3 protein: CASMVGRTGGETQYF
J gene: TRBJ2-7; D gene: TRBD2; V gene: TRBV27; clone size: -; CDR3 DNA: TGTGCCAGCAGTATAGGGACTAGCGGCTACGAGCAGTACTTC; CDR3 protein: CASSIGTSGYEQYF
J gene: TRBJ2-5; D gene: -; V gene: TRBV11-1; clone size: few; CDR3 DNA: TGTGCCAGCAGCTCGAGGGGGGAGACCCAGTACTTC; CDR3 protein: CASSSRGETQYF
J gene: TRBJ1-5; D gene: -; V gene: TRBV5-5; clone size: -; CDR3 DNA: TGTGCCAGCATCCACAGGGACCCCCCCTCGATCAATCAGCCCCAGCATTTT; CDR3 protein: CASIHRDPPSINQPQHF
J gene: TRBJ2-7; D gene: TRBD2; V gene: TRBV2; clone size: -; CDR3 DNA: TGTGCCAGCACAGGGACTAGCGGCGACGAGCAGTACTTC; CDR3 protein: CASTGTSGDEQYF
J gene: TRBJ2-3; D gene: -; V gene: TRBV18; clone size: -; CDR3 DNA: TGTGCCAGCTCACCAGACGGCGGGTCTGAATCGCAGTATTTT; CDR3 protein: CASSPDGGSESQYF
J gene: TRBJ2-1; D gene: TRBD1; V gene: TRBV11-2; clone size: -; CDR3 DNA: TGTGCCAGCAGCTTGGACAGGGGGGATGAGCAGTTCTTC; CDR3 protein: CASSLDRGDEQFF
J gene: TRBJ2-7; D gene: -; V gene: TRBV5-6; clone size: -; CDR3 DNA: TGTGCCAGCAGCTTGACAGGGTTCGAGCAGTACTTC; CDR3 protein: CASSLTGFEQYF
J gene: TRBJ2-2; D gene: -; V gene: TRBV7-2; clone size: -; CDR3 DNA: TGTGCCAGCAGCTCCCCCGCTCGGGGCGGGGAGCTGTTTTTT; CDR3 protein: CASSSPARGGELFF
J gene: TRBJ2-5; D gene: TRBD2; V gene: TRBV9; clone size: -; CDR3 DNA: TGTGCCAGCAGCGTAGAAGCGGGGGGGCCGGGAGAGACCCAGTACTTC; CDR3 protein: CASSVEAGGPGETQYF
J gene: TRBJ2-3; D gene: TRBD2; V gene: TRBV24-1; clone size: -; CDR3 DNA: TGTGCCACCAGTGATCAAGCGGGACCGTATACGCAGTATTTT; CDR3 protein: CATSDQAGPYTQYF
J gene: TRBJ2-1; D gene: -; V gene: TRBV2; clone size: -; CDR3 DNA: TGTGCCAGCAGTGGTGGTAGCGCGTACAATGAGCAGTTCTTC; CDR3 protein: CASSGGSAYNEQFF
J gene: TRBJ2-5; D gene: -; V gene: TRBV5-1; clone size: -; CDR3 DNA: TGCGCCAGCGCCCGGGATCTCAACGACGAGACCCAGTACTTC; CDR3 protein: CASARDLNDETQYF
J gene: TRBJ1-1; D gene: -; V gene: TRBV5-5; clone size: -; CDR3 DNA: TGTGCCAGCAGCTTAGGAGTTCTAGACACTGAAGCTTTCTTT; CDR3 protein: CASSLGVLDTEAFF
J gene: TRBJ2-3; D gene: -; V gene: TRBV9; clone size: -; CDR3 DNA: TGTGCCAGCAGCCCTCGGGGGGCCGCAGATACGCAGTATTTT; CDR3 protein: CASSPRGAADTQYF
J gene: TRBJ2-7; D gene: -; V gene: TRBV27; clone size: -; CDR3 DNA: TGTGCCAGCAGTCCCAATGCGCTACCCTACGAGCAGTACTTC; CDR3 protein: CASSPNALPYEQYF
J gene: TRBJ1-2; D gene: -; V gene: TRBV27; clone size: once; CDR3 DNA: TGTGCCAGCAGTGGCCAGAATAACTATGGCTACACCTTC; CDR3 protein: CASSGQNNYGYTF
J gene: TRBJ2-5; D gene: -; V gene: TRBV27; clone size: -; CDR3 DNA: TGTGCCAGCAGTTTTAATCTCGGGGAGACCCAGTACTTC; CDR3 protein: CASSFNLGETQYF